Following are 21 T cell receptor beta chains from one sample sequenced in a study of CD8 T cells in Susac syndrome. An amount of RNA that ranged from 0.5 to 1 ug was reverse transcribed with random hexamers. MiXCR was run by TCRdb on the immunoSEQ multiplex PCR reads, yielding one entry per CDR3 protein. Seen here are roughly 88,000 distinct CDR3 sequences, 95% to 96% observed once, and the top ten hold roughly 0.4%. Sequencing was carried out using CD8+ T cells from PBMCs. The receptors shown here come from a human donor with Susac syndrome.

Only one count was recorded for this clonotype. The chain employs TRBV5-6 and TRBJ2-5, with 7 positions matching TRBD2. With V trimmed by 1 base and J by 4 bases, 7 bases remained unmatched. This CDR3 contains 15 residues. The V gene's germline CDR1 is SGHDT and CDR2 YYEEEE. In DNA, the CDR3 is TGTGCCAGCAGCTTGAGCCTAGCGGAGGCAGAGACCCAGTACTTC. This encodes CASSLSLAEAETQYF.

The rearrangement joins TRBV15 to TRBJ2-1; TRBD2 aligns across 12 bases. CDR1 LNHNV and CDR2 YYDKDF come from the germline V gene (reference sequence). There are 17 residues in the CDR3. Trimming at V came to 3 bases and at J to 7 bases, leaving 10 bases not matched to a gene. The CDR3 bases are TGTGCCACCAGCAGGGACGTTCTAGCGGGAGGGATGAATGAGCAGTTCTTC. As protein: CATSRDVLAGGMNEQFF.

The chain is built from TRBV7-9 and TRBJ1-1; unclear D gene. The germline gives CDR1 SEHNR, CDR2 FQNEAQ (reference sequence). Trimming stripped 1 base from V and 4 bases from J, with 7 bases between. The CDR3 sequence is 13 residues long. The CDR3 loop is CASSLEDGTEAFF. The CDR3 coding sequence is TGTGCCAGCAGCTTAGAGGACGGCACTGAAGCTTTCTTT.

This chain links TRBV29-1 with TRBJ2-1; no clear D gene. The CDR3 runs 11 residues. Per the germline V gene, CDR1 is SQVTM and CDR2 is ANQGSEA. V dropped 3 bases and J dropped 4 bases, with 4 bases sitting between them. The CDR3 reads CSVDMYNEQFF. CDR3 DNA: TGCAGCGTTGATATGTACAATGAGCAGTTCTTC.

The genes are TRBV12-3 or TRBV12-4 and TRBJ1-1, with D perhaps matching TRBD1 (6 bases). CDR3 length: 14 amino acids. Trimming shortened V by 5 bases and J by 7 bases, and 17 bases separated the two germline ends. CDR3 amino acids: CASSPTGSGYEAFF. The CDR3 bases are TGTGCCAGCAGTCCTACAGGGAGCGGTTATGAAGCTTTCTTT.

The V call is TRBV4-1, the J call TRBJ2-7; no clear D gene. This CDR3 has 15 amino acids. From germline, CDR1 is MGHRA and CDR2 YSYEKL. V gave up 0 bases and J gave up 3 bases, with 12 bases separating them. CDR3 DNA sequence: TGCGCCAGCAGCCAAGACCACGACACCTTCTACGAGCAGTACGTC. It codes for CASSQDHDTFYEQYV.

This clonotype appeared a single time. The chain is built from TRBV20-1 and TRBJ2-3; D uncertain. The germline gives CDR1 DFQATT, CDR2 SNEGSKA (reference sequence). This CDR3 region has 12 residues. The germline V and J ends were trimmed by 0 bases and 10 bases, with 11 bases remaining between them. DNA for the CDR3: TGCAGTGCTAGAGATCGTACGGCGGCGCAGTATTTT. Translated, it gives CSARDRTAAQYF.

The chain has TRBV7-9 and TRBJ2-6, with unresolved D. CDR1 is SEHNR, CDR2 FQNEAQ, per germline (reference sequence). The V and J ends lost 4 bases and 0 bases respectively, with 7 bases between them. The CDR3 loop spans 15 amino acids. The CDR3 DNA reads TGTGCCAGCAGCTCGGACGGCTCTGGGGCCAACGTCCTGACTTTC. This gives the protein CASSSDGSGANVLTF.

This clonotype was found once. The chain links TRBV14 to TRBJ2-1, with a possible D match to TRBD2 (6 bases). V lost 4 bases, J lost 10 bases, and 8 bases lay in between. The CDR3 contains 11 residues. Per germline, CDR1 SGHDN and CDR2 FVKESK. CDR3: CASSPGLEQFF. The CDR3 nucleotides are TGTGCCAGCAGCCCCGGACTAGAGCAGTTCTTC.

The gene calls are TRBV11-2 and TRBJ2-1; 13 positions match TRBD2. This CDR3 has 16 residues. Germline CDR1 is SGHAT and CDR2 is FQNNGV. J lost 9 bases, V lost 5 bases, and 10 bases had no gene match. CDR3 DNA sequence: TGTGCCAGCAGCGTCACTAGCGGGAGGGCCATAGGTGAGCAGTTCTTC. It encodes CASSVTSGRAIGEQFF.

This chain joins TRBV5-1 and TRBJ2-1, with D perhaps matching TRBD2 (5 bases). The ends were cut back, 4 bases at V and 9 bases at J, with 26 bases in the middle. CDR1 is SGHRS, CDR2 YFSETQ, per germline. This CDR3 has 17 residues. The CDR3 sequence is CASSLGPPGLGPREQFF. The CDR3 nucleotides read TGCGCCAGCAGCCTTGGCCCACCGGGGTTGGGTCCTCGTGAGCAGTTCTTC.

This CDR3 reads CATSTGQENTGELFF. The CDR3 bases are TGTGCCACCAGCACCGGACAGGAGAACACCGGGGAGCTGTTTTTT. The rearrangement uses TRBV15 and TRBJ2-2; 7 bases agree with TRBD1. The CDR3 sequence is 15 residues long. CDR1 is LNHNV, CDR2 YYDKDF, per germline (reference sequence). Germline trimming cut 4 bases from V and 1 base from J; bases unmatched to any gene: 3.

The chain uses TRBV29-1 and TRBJ2-1; 14 positions match TRBD2. Germline lookup yields CDR1 SQVTM and CDR2 ANQGSEA. Trimming removed 6 bases from V and 7 bases from J; junction bases left unmatched: 5. The CDR3 sequence is 14 residues long. The CDR3: CSVPTSGGANEQFF. DNA of the CDR3: TGCAGCGTCCCGACTAGCGGGGGGGCAAATGAGCAGTTCTTC.

This rearrangement joins TRBV13 to TRBJ1-1; TRBD1 might be the D (5 bases). V lost 2 bases and J lost 2, with 18 bases in between. There are 17 residues in the CDR3. Germline lookup yields CDR1 PRHDT and CDR2 FYEKMQ (reference sequence). This CDR3 is CASSLIGEGLKNTEAFF. As DNA, the CDR3 is TGTGCCAGCAGCTTAATCGGGGAGGGGTTGAAAAACACTGAAGCTTTCTTT. Based on the CDR3 plus reference TRBV13 and TRBJ1-1, the full variable domain is AAGVIQSPRHLIKEKRETATLKCYPIPRHDTVYWYQQGPGQDPQFLISFYEKMQSDKGSIPDRFSAQQFSDYHSELNMSSLELGDSALYFCASSLIGEGLKNTEAFFGQGTRLTVV.

Written as DNA, the CDR3 is TGCAGTGCTAGGTTGACCGGGACGGCGGGAAGAGCTTTCTTT. It translates to CSARLTGTAGRAFF. The chain uses TRBV20-1 and TRBJ1-1, with D perhaps TRBD1 (5 bases). The V and J ends lost 3 bases and 10 bases respectively, with 21 bases between them. From germline, CDR1 is DFQATT and CDR2 SNEGSKA (reference sequence). CDR3 size: 14 residues.

The chain is built from TRBV7-8 and TRBJ2-1; D is unclear. V was shortened by 4 bases and J by 8 bases, with 6 bases between the two germline ends. The CDR3 consists of 11 residues. Germline V lookup: CDR1 SGHVS, CDR2 FQNEAQ. The CDR3 nucleotides read TGTGCCAGCAGCTCGATTTATGAGCAGTTCTTC. The encoded protein is CASSSIYEQFF.

V usage is TRBV25-1 and J usage is TRBJ1-3; D remains ambiguous. Trimming stripped 3 bases from V and 4 bases from J, with 7 bases between. Germline CDR1 is MGHDK and CDR2 is SYGVNS. The CDR3 length is 13 residues. The CDR3 spells CASSDSWGNTIYF. In nucleotides, the CDR3 is TGTGCCAGCAGTGATTCATGGGGAAACACCATATATTTT. The full variable domain, in which reference TRBV25-1 and TRBJ1-3 provide the parts outside the CDR3, is EADIYQTPRYLVIGTGKKITLECSQTMGHDKMYWYQQDPGMELHLIHYSYGVNSTEKGDLSSESTVSRIRTEHFPLTLESARPSHTSQYLCASSDSWGNTIYFGEGSWLTVV.

In DNA, the CDR3 is TGCGCCAGCAGCCAAGATCCCCCCGGGACATTCGTCGATGAGCAGTTCTTC. As protein: CASSQDPPGTFVDEQFF. The rearrangement uses TRBV4-3 and TRBJ2-1, with TRBD1 as a possible D gene (6 bases). CDR1 is LGHNA and CDR2 is YSLEER in the germline V gene. The V end lost 0 bases, the J end lost 8 bases, and 20 bases lay between the germline ends. CDR3 length equals 17 residues.

This chain uses TRBV7-6 with TRBJ1-6; D uncertain. Trimming took 6 bases from V and 4 from J, leaving 10 bases between them. The germline gives CDR1 SGHVS, CDR2 FNYEAQ. The CDR3 extends over 14 amino acids. For the CDR3, the DNA is TGTGCCAGCAGTCCCCGACCTTATAATTCACCCCTCCACTTT. Translated, it gives CASSPRPYNSPLHF.

CDR3 amino acids: CASSVGGGAEDTQYF. The CDR3 bases are TGTGCCAGCAGCGTCGGCGGGGGGGCCGAAGATACGCAGTATTTT. The chain is built from TRBV9 and TRBJ2-3, with 9 bases identical to TRBD2. V dropped 2 bases and J dropped 5; count of bases not matched to a gene: 6. Germline V lookup: CDR1 SGDLS, CDR2 YYNGEE. The CDR3 is 15 amino acids. The full variable domain, its missing parts supplied by reference TRBV9 and TRBJ2-3, is DSGVTQTPKHLITATGQRVTLRCSPRSGDLSVYWYQQSLDQGLQFLIQYYNGEERAKGNILERFSAQQFPDLHSELNLSSLELGDSALYFCASSVGGGAEDTQYFGPGTRLTVL.

The chain employs TRBV28 and TRBJ2-6, with D perhaps matching TRBD1 or TRBD2 (5 bases each). The CDR3 has 17 residues. Deletions cut 5 bases from V and 6 bases from J, with 20 bases between. CDR1 and CDR2 (germline): MDHEN, SYDVKM. The CDR3 reads CASSLTPGFREANVLTF. CDR3 bases: TGTGCCAGCAGTCTTACCCCAGGGTTTCGGGAGGCCAACGTCCTGACTTTC.